This T cell receptor (beta chain) was observed in a study of control samples from healthy donors and cancer patients. CDR1 and CDR2 (germline): SGDLS, YYNGEE. The CDR3 consists of 13 residues. V gave up 5 bases and J gave up 0 bases, with 3 bases separating them. Here immunoSEQ multiplex PCR was the method, and the copy in TCRdb shows in-frame clones only, minus some. Of roughly 200,000 clones listed, over 80% are singletons. Sample: blood. This clonotype was sampled from a man aged 25-40 years in good health. This rearrangement joins TRBV9 to TRBJ2-6, with D unresolved. The CDR3 DNA is TGTGCCAGCAGGGACTCTGGGGCCAACGTCCTGACTTTC. Translating it yields CASRDSGANVLTF.